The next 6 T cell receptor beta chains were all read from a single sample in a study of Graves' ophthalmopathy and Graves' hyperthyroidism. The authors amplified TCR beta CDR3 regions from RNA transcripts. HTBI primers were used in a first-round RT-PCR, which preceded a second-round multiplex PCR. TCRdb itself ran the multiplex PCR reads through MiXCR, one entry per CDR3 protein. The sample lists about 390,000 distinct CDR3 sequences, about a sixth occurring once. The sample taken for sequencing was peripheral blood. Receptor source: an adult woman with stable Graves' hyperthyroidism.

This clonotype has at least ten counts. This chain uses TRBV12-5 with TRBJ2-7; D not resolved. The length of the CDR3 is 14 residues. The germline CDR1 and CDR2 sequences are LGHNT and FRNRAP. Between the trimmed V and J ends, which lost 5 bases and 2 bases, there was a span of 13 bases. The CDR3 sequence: CASGPPGFTYEQYF. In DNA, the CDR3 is TGTGCTAGTGGTCCACCCGGGTTTACCTACGAGCAGTACTTC.

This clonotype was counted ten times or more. CDR3: CASSSRGASGELFF. CDR3 DNA: TGTGCCAGCAGCTCCAGGGGAGCGAGCGGGGAGCTGTTTTTT. The chain couples TRBV7-8 to TRBJ2-2, with D tentatively TRBD1 (6 bases). The V gene lost 4 bases and the J gene lost 7 bases, with 13 bases spanning the gap. The CDR3 extends over 14 amino acids. The germline CDR1 and CDR2 sequences are SGHVS and FQNEAQ. Based on the CDR3 plus reference TRBV7-8 and TRBJ2-2, the full variable domain is GAGVSQSPRYKVAKRGQDVALRCDPISGHVSLFWYQQALGQGPEFLTYFQNEAQLDKSGLPSDRFFAERPEGSVSTLKIQRTQQEDSAVYLCASSSRGASGELFFGEGSRLTVL.

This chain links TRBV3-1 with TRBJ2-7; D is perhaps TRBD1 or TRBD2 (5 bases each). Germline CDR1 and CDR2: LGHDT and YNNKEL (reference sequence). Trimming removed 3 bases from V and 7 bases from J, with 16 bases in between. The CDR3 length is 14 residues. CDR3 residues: CASSHHGARGEQYF. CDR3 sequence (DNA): TGTGCCAGCAGCCATCACGGGGCCCGCGGGGAGCAGTACTTC.

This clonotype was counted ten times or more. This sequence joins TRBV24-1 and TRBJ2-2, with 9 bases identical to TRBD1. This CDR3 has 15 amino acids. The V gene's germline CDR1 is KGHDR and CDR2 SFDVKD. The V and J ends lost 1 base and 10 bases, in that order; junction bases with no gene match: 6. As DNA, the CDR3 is TGTGCCACCAGTGATTTCGGGGGACAGGGTGTGGAGCTGTTTTTT. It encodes CATSDFGGQGVELFF.

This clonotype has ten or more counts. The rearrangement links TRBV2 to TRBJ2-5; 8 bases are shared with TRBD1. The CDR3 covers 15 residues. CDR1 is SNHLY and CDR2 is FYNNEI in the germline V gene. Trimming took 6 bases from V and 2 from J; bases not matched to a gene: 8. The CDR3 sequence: CASSGTGGLQETQYF. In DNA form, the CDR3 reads TGTGCCAGCAGCGGGACAGGTGGGCTACAAGAGACCCAGTACTTC. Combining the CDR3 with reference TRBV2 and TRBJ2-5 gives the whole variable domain EPEVTQTPSHQVTQMGQEVILRCVPISNHLYFYWYRQILGQKVEFLVSFYNNEISEKSEIFDDQFSVERPDGSNFTLKIRSTKLEDSAMYFCASSGTGGLQETQYFGPGTRLLVL.

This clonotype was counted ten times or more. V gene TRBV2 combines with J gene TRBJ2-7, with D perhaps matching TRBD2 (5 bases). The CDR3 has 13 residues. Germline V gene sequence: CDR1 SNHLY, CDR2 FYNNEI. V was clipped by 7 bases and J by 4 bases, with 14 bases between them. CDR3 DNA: TGTGCCAGCAAGAGGGAGTTCGGGTACGAGCAGTACTTC. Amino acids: CASKREFGYEQYF.